This TCR beta chain came from a study of cytotoxic CD8 clonotypes in ibrutinib-treated CLL. Only in-frame clones appear in the TCRdb table, and some are missing; sequencing was by immunoSEQ multiplex PCR. The sample contains 110,000 to 150,000 clones, about 80% of which appear only once. This clone was found once. The CDR3 spans 17 residues. Trimming removed 2 bases from V and 0 bases from J, with 15 bases in between. Germline-derived CDR1 and CDR2 are SGHNT and YYREEE (reference sequence). This receptor was obtained from a human donor with chronic lymphocytic leukemia. V is TRBV5-4 and J is TRBJ2-1, with D unresolved. The source material was PBMCs, sampled after 24 months of ibrutinib treatment. DNA of the CDR3: TGTGCCAGCAGCTTTTTCCCAGGAACACACTCCTACAATGAGCAGTTCTTC. It translates to CASSFFPGTHSYNEQFF.